The sequence of this T cell receptor beta chain was determined in a study of neurological immune-mediated disorders. It was by 5'RACE with 10-nucleotide random UMIs that the cDNA was made. TCRdb recomputed calls from the 5' RACE reads with MiXCR, one row per CDR3 protein. This sample yields under 100,000 distinct CDR3 sequences, of which about 12% are seen a single time; approximately 4.5% belongs to the top ten. Trimming left V 0 bases short and J 1 base short, with 9 bases between. Germline values: CDR1 LGHDT, CDR2 YNNKEL (reference sequence). This CDR3 spans 15 amino acids. Documented time point: longitudinal time-point 2. It was from 2 million PBMCs stored at -80 C that the unsorted libraries were obtained. Many counts were recorded for this clonotype.

This chain links TRBV3-1 with TRBJ1-1; no clear D gene. The source is a female donor with HTLV-1-associated myelopathy (HAM/TSP). The sequencing input was PBMCs. As DNA, the CDR3 is TGTGCCAGCAGCCAAGATAATGCAGAGAACACTGAAGCTTTCTTT. The encoded protein is CASSQDNAENTEAFF. Combining the CDR3 with reference TRBV3-1 and TRBJ1-1 gives the whole variable domain DTAVSQTPKYLVTQMGNDKSIKCEQNLGHDTMYWYKQDSKKFLKIMFSYNNKELIINETVPNRFSPKSPDKAHLNLHINSLELGDSAVYFCASSQDNAENTEAFFGQGTRLTVV.